Listed below are T cell receptor beta chains from one sample, sequenced in a study of cytomegalovirus exposure and HLA in healthy donors. TCRdb's table, derived via immunoSEQ multiplex PCR, lists solely in-frame clones and lacks some. The table lists 150,000 or so clones, with 1.5% to 2% in the top ten. Sequenced: PBMCs. All receptors come from a woman between 50 and 59 years old in good health and CMV-seronegative. CDR3s include the opening cysteine and the closing phenylalanine or tryptophan. D genes are given only for firm matches.

V gene,D gene,J gene,CDR3 length,CDR3 protein,CDR3 DNA
TRBV19,NA,TRBJ2-5,15,CASSIDAGYQETQYF,TGTGCCAGTAGTATAGACGCGGGGTACCAAGAGACCCAGTACTTC
TRBV5-3,TRBD2,TRBJ2-1,17,CARSLTRTSGTNNEQFF,TGTGCCAGAAGCTTGACAAGGACTAGCGGGACCAACAATGAGCAGTTCTTC
TRBV30,NA,TRBJ1-1,13,CAWSVRRGTEAFF,TGTGCCTGGAGTGTACGGCGGGGAACTGAAGCTTTCTTT
TRBV11-3,TRBD2,TRBJ2-1,15,CASSSSGGPVNEQFF,TGTGCCAGCAGCTCAAGCGGGGGGCCAGTCAATGAGCAGTTCTTC
TRBV9,NA,TRBJ1-5,14,CASSVDYGNQPQHF,TGTGCCAGCAGCGTAGACTATGGCAATCAGCCCCAGCATTTT
TRBV25-1,NA,TRBJ2-1,11,CASSGDNEQFF,TGTGCCAGCAGTGGAGACAATGAGCAGTTCTTC
TRBV7-6,NA,TRBJ1-1,13,CASSLEQGTEAFF,TGTGCCAGCAGCTTAGAACAGGGCACTGAAGCTTTCTTT
TRBV7-6,NA,TRBJ2-7,14,CASSPASAPYEQYF,TGTGCCAGCAGCCCCGCTAGCGCCCCCTACGAGCAGTACTTC
TRBV19,NA,TRBJ1-5,14,CASSSPGVNQPQHF,TGTGCCAGTAGTTCCCCCGGAGTCAATCAGCCCCAGCATTTT
TRBV7-2,NA,TRBJ1-5,12,CASSLDTGPQHF,TGTGCCAGCAGCTTAGATACAGGGCCCCAGCATTTT
TRBV20-1,NA,TRBJ1-5,11,CSVAGYQPQHF,TGCAGTGTTGCGGGTTATCAGCCCCAGCATTTT